This T cell receptor beta chain was obtained from a study of blood T cell repertoires in COVID-19. Study-level background: Material from acute and convalescent COVID-19 was sourced from the United States, Italy and Spain. PBMCs, B-cell-depleted T cells, or T cells were the source of the cDNA or gDNA that made up the material.

How the authors handled the data: Amplified reference gene primers provided the basis for estimating nucleated cell counts. TCRdb's copy holds only in-frame clones and misses some; the assay was immunoSEQ multiplex PCR. The V and J calls and clone size were taken over from that table, and D and trimming were inferred from the DNA. The sample lists roughly 200,000 clones, approximately 81% seen once, with around 20% in the top ten. Germline loops: CDR1 MNHEY, CDR2 SVGAGI. There are 14 residues in the CDR3. The ends were cut back, 5 bases at V and 4 bases at J, with 9 bases in the middle. The sequence was obtained from a human donor in a cohort sampled during active COVID-19. The sample comprised peripheral blood. The rearrangement links TRBV6-5 to TRBJ2-6, with unresolved D. The CDR3 DNA reads TGTGCCAGCAGTAATCCATCCGGGGCCAACGTCCTGACTTTC. Residues: CASSNPSGANVLTF.